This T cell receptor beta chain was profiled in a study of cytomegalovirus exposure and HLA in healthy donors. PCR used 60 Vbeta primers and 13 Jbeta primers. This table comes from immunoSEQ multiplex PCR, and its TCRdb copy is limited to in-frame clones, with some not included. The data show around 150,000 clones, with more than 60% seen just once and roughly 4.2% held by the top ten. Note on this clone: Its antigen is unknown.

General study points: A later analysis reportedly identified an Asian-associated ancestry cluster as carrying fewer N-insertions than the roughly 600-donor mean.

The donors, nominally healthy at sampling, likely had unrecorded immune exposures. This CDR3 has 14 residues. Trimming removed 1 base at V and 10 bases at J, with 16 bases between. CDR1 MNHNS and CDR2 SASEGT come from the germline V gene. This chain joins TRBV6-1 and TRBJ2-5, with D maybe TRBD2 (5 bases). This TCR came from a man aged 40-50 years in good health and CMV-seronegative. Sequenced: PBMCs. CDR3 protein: CASSEGDARVGQYF. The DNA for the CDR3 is TGTGCCAGCAGTGAAGGAGACGCGCGGGTGGGCCAGTACTTC.